The 27 T cell receptor beta chains below were found in one sample sequenced in a study of blood T cell repertoires in COVID-19. Clones were read by immunoSEQ multiplex PCR, and TCRdb kept only the in-frame ones, dropping some. The sample yields some 150,000 clones, approximately 82% seen once. The sample consisted of PBMCs or T cells enriched from blood (not recorded which). Receptors originate from a woman in her forties or fifties who had recovered from COVID-19.

This sequence joins TRBV30 and TRBJ2-2; tentatively, D is TRBD1 (5 bases). Trimming removed 4 bases at V and 0 bases at J, with 12 bases between. Germline loops: CDR1 GTSNPN, CDR2 SVGIG (reference sequence). The CDR3 extends over 15 amino acids. The CDR3 DNA sequence: TGTGCCTGGACCCGCAGGGCCTCGAACACCGGGGAGCTGTTTTTT. It is translated as CAWTRRASNTGELFF. Full variable domain (outside the CDR3, taken from reference TRBV30 and TRBJ2-2): SQTIHQWPATLVQPVGSPLSLECTVEGTSNPNLYWYRQAAGRGLQLLFYSVGIGQISSEVPQNLSASRPQDRQFILSSKKLLLSDSGFYLCAWTRRASNTGELFFGEGSRLTVL.

V is TRBV19 and J is TRBJ2-2; 7 bases align to TRBD2. This CDR3 contains 16 residues. Germline lookup yields CDR1 LNHDA and CDR2 SQIVND (reference sequence). Trimming at V came to 4 bases and at J to 1 base, leaving 6 bases not matched to a gene. The CDR3 protein is CASSRASGKNTGELFF. The CDR3 region has the DNA TGTGCCAGTAGTAGGGCTAGCGGAAAGAACACCGGGGAGCTGTTTTTT.

This clone was seen only a few times. The same CDR3 can be traced to other DNA sequences in this sample. This rearrangement joins TRBV20-1 to TRBJ2-7, with D possibly being TRBD2 (5 bases). V shed 5 bases and J shed 6 bases, with 11 bases lying between them. The CDR3 runs to 11 residues. CDR1 and CDR2 (germline): DFQATT, SNEGSKA (reference sequence). CDR3 coding DNA: TGCAGTGCTCAGTCGGGGTTCGAGCAGTACGTC. Translation: CSAQSGFEQYV.

This clone has a handful of counts. The genes are TRBV28 and TRBJ2-7; maybe TRBD2 (6 bases). Trimming took 5 bases from V and 3 from J, leaving 23 bases between them. Per the germline V gene, CDR1 is MDHEN and CDR2 is SYDVKM. This CDR3 comprises 17 residues. The CDR3 bases are TGTGCCAGCAGTCAAAACACCCTCGGGAGCGGCAACTACGAGCAGTACGTC. Translating it yields CASSQNTLGSGNYEQYV.

The V call is TRBV23-1, the J call TRBJ2-7; D may be TRBD2 (6 bases). TRBV23-1 is an ORF for which the function is uncertain. The V end lost 8 bases, the J end lost 12 bases, and 8 bases lay between the germline ends. This CDR3 is 8 amino acids long. This CDR3 reads CASPGGYV. The CDR3 DNA sequence: TGCGCCAGCCCCGGGGGGTACGTC.

This clone was detected only a few times. This rearrangement joins TRBV4-3 to TRBJ1-3; 7 bases map to TRBD1. Germline V gene lookup returns CDR1 LGHNA and CDR2 YSLEER. This CDR3 contains 17 residues. V shed 2 bases, J shed 1 base, and the junction held 8 bases outside the gene matches. The CDR3 region has the DNA TGCGCCAGCAGCCAACGTGCACAGGGGAGGTCTGGAAACACCATATATTTT. Translation gives CASSQRAQGRSGNTIYF.

In this sample, this clone turned up a few times. The chain uses TRBV6-5 and TRBJ2-5; 12 bases match TRBD2. With 5 bases clipped from V and 4 bases from J, the junction kept 5 bases outside the gene matches. This CDR3 has 15 residues. The germline V gene encodes CDR1 MNHEY and CDR2 SVGAGI. As DNA, the CDR3 is TGTGCCAGCAGTCACCTAGCGGGAGGGCCAGAGACCCAGTACTTC. Protein: CASSHLAGGPETQYF.

The V and J genes are TRBV14 and TRBJ1-1, with a tentative D call TRBD1 (6 bases). The V and J ends lost 1 base and 8 bases respectively, with 11 bases between them. The germline CDR1 and CDR2 sequences are SGHDN and FVKESK. CDR3 length: 13 residues. The CDR3, as DNA: TGTGCCAGCAGCCAAGCGGGACACCTCGAAGCTTTCTTT. The encoded protein is CASSQAGHLEAFF.

The CDR3 spells CATSGPSLAGGPTDTQYF. The CDR3 DNA reads TGTGCCACCAGCGGTCCCTCACTAGCGGGAGGTCCCACAGATACGCAGTATTTT. V and J are TRBV24-1 and TRBJ2-3; 12 bases agree with TRBD2. The CDR3 extends over 18 amino acids. Per germline, CDR1 KGHDR and CDR2 SFDVKD. V was pared by 7 bases and J by 2 bases, with 12 bases of the junction left unmatched.

The chain joins TRBV6-5 to TRBJ1-1; 7 bases are shared with TRBD1. Trimming at V came to 0 bases and at J to 4 bases, leaving 5 bases not matched to a gene. The V gene's germline CDR1 is MNHEY and CDR2 SVGAGI. This CDR3 has 15 amino acids. CDR3 coding DNA: TGTGCCAGCAGTTACTCCGCAGGGGGAAGCACTGAAGCTTTCTTT. Its protein is CASSYSAGGSTEAFF.

This chain links TRBV25-1 with TRBJ1-6; 9 nucleotides align to TRBD1. Per the germline V gene, CDR1 is MGHDK and CDR2 is SYGVNS. Unmatched junction bases numbered 5, after V lost 4 bases and J lost 7 bases. This CDR3 is built from 15 residues. Written as DNA, the CDR3 is TGTGCCAGCAGTGTCCGGGACAGGGAGAATTCACCCCTCCACTTT. Protein product: CASSVRDRENSPLHF.

The genes are TRBV4-3 and TRBJ2-1; 7 bases map to TRBD2. The ends lost 4 bases at V and 8 bases at J; junction bases unmatched: 11. Germline-derived CDR1 and CDR2 are LGHNA and YSLEER. The CDR3 totals 15 residues. In DNA form, the CDR3 reads TGCGCCAGCAGCCGCCGCGCGGGAGAGTCCCATGAGCAGTTCTTC. Translating gives CASSRRAGESHEQFF.

The J gene is TRBJ1-1, the V gene TRBV30, with no clear D. The germline gives CDR1 GTSNPN, CDR2 SVGIG (reference sequence). There are 12 residues in the CDR3. V lost 5 bases to trimming and J lost 1 base, with 8 bases between them. Here the CDR3 reads CAWGTENTEAFF. Written as DNA, the CDR3 is TGTGCCTGGGGTACAGAGAACACTGAAGCTTTCTTT.

This chain uses TRBV30 with TRBJ2-5, with D perhaps matching TRBD2 (7 bases). V was shortened by 4 bases and J by 5 bases, with 17 bases between the two germline ends. The CDR3 runs 14 residues. Germline loops: CDR1 GTSNPN, CDR2 SVGIG (reference sequence). CDR3 nucleotides: TGTGCCTGGACCAAAGGGGGGGAGTGGGAGACCCAGTACTTC. This encodes CAWTKGGEWETQYF.

The V and J genes are TRBV5-1 and TRBJ1-1; D gene ambiguous. V was clipped by 6 bases and J by 1 base, with 10 bases between them. This CDR3 spans 13 amino acids. Germline V gives CDR1 SGHRS, CDR2 YFSETQ. CDR3 residues: CASIGGSNTEAFF. CDR3 DNA sequence: TGCGCCAGCATCGGAGGGTCGAACACTGAAGCTTTCTTT.

V and J are TRBV27 and TRBJ2-3; TRBD1 matches 10 bases. After removal of 2 bases from V and 3 bases from J, the junction contained 11 bases not matched to a gene. The CDR3 runs to 18 residues. CDR1 is MNHEY and CDR2 is SMNVEV in the germline V gene (reference sequence). CDR3: CASSLNLPTGGSTDTQYF. The CDR3 region has the DNA TGTGCCAGCAGTTTAAACCTCCCGACAGGGGGCTCTACAGATACGCAGTATTTT.

The chain has TRBV28 and TRBJ1-5; D unresolved. Trimming took off 5 bases at V and 0 bases at J, with 14 bases between the two ends. CDR3 length: 16 residues. CDR1 MDHEN and CDR2 SYDVKM come from the germline V gene. CDR3 in amino acids: CASSPAWRASNQPQHF. Written as DNA, the CDR3 is TGTGCCAGCAGTCCGGCGTGGAGGGCTAGCAATCAGCCCCAGCATTTT.

CDR3 sequence: CASGAGGRQPQHF. The DNA for the CDR3 is TGTGCCAGCGGCGCAGGGGGCAGACAGCCCCAGCATTTT. This chain connects TRBV27 to TRBJ1-5, with 8 bases identical to TRBD1. V was clipped by 8 bases and J by 7 bases; unmatched bases: 7. Germline V gene lookup returns CDR1 MNHEY and CDR2 SMNVEV (reference sequence). The CDR3 has 13 amino acids.

This chain joins TRBV4-1 and TRBJ2-1, with TRBD1 matching over 7 bases. This CDR3 comprises 14 residues. After removal of 1 base from V and 5 bases from J, the junction contained 2 bases not matched to a gene. Germline values: CDR1 MGHRA, CDR2 YSYEKL. CDR3 in amino acids: CASSQGDRHNEQFF. Here the CDR3 DNA reads TGCGCCAGCAGCCAAGGGGACAGACACAATGAGCAGTTCTTC.

V usage is TRBV10-3 and J usage is TRBJ2-5; 11 bases map to TRBD1. V shed 6 bases and J 4 bases; nucleotides not matched to a gene: 4. Germline V gene lookup returns CDR1 ENHRY and CDR2 SYGVKD. The CDR3 covers 14 residues. The CDR3 DNA reads TGTGCCATCAGCGGGACAGGGGGAGGAGAGACCCAGTACTTC. Translation: CAISGTGGGETQYF.

A few counts support this clone. The chain is built from TRBV5-1 and TRBJ2-5, with TRBD2 identical over 10 bases. Trimming took 5 bases from V and 4 from J; bases not matched to a gene: 11. CDR1 and CDR2 from the germline V gene are SGHRS and YFSETQ. The CDR3 runs to 16 residues. Here the CDR3 reads CASRLHGTSERETQYF. CDR3 nucleotide sequence: TGCGCCAGCAGACTACACGGGACTAGCGAGCGAGAGACCCAGTACTTC.

The chain uses TRBV7-9 and TRBJ1-5, with D unclear. Trimming took off 1 base at V and 3 bases at J, with 10 bases between the two ends. CDR1 SEHNR and CDR2 FQNEAQ come from the germline V gene (reference sequence). The CDR3 contains 15 residues. The CDR3 DNA follows: TGTGCCAGCAGCTTAGGGGGAGGGAACAATCAGCCCCAGCATTTT. It encodes CASSLGGGNNQPQHF.

This chain uses TRBV19 with TRBJ1-1, with 8 positions matching TRBD1. With V trimmed by 10 bases and J by 1 base, 2 bases remained unmatched. This CDR3 is built from 12 residues. Per the germline V gene, CDR1 is LNHDA and CDR2 is SQIVND (reference sequence). The CDR3 reads CATGTGNTEAFF. The CDR3 DNA is TGTGCCACCGGGACAGGGAACACTGAAGCTTTCTTT.

The chain employs TRBV27 and TRBJ2-5; TRBD2 matches 7 bases. Germline CDR1 is MNHEY and CDR2 is SMNVEV (reference sequence). This CDR3 has 13 amino acids. V lost 4 bases to trimming and J lost 3 bases; unmatched junction nucleotides: 2. The CDR3 DNA sequence: TGTGCCAGCAGTTCCCTAGCGGAAGAGACCCAGTACTTC. Amino acid sequence: CASSSLAEETQYF.

V and J are TRBV7-8 and TRBJ1-4; TRBD1 aligns across 11 bases. The V gene's germline CDR1 is SGHVS and CDR2 FQNEAQ. Germline trimming cut 5 bases from V and 9 bases from J; bases unmatched to any gene: 5. This CDR3 contains 14 residues. The CDR3 coding sequence is TGTGCCAGCAGCCAGGACAGGGGGCATCAAAAACTGTTTTTT. It translates to CASSQDRGHQKLFF.

The V and J genes are TRBV7-2 and TRBJ2-7; D may be TRBD1 (6 bases). CDR3 length: 14 residues. V was cut by 5 bases and J by 1 base, with 12 bases left in between. From germline, CDR1 is SGHTA and CDR2 FQGNSA. CDR3 sequence reads: CASSPSRGSYEQYV. For the CDR3, the DNA is TGTGCCAGCAGCCCATCCAGGGGATCCTACGAGCAGTACGTC.

The V and J genes are TRBV11-2 and TRBJ1-2, with D tentatively TRBD1 (5 bases). CDR1 is SGHAT, CDR2 FQNNGV, per germline. The CDR3 has 15 residues. Trimming removed 5 bases at V and 4 bases at J, with 17 bases between. CDR3 DNA: TGTGCCAGCAGCCCCAGGAGGGGCGGGAGCTATGGCTACACCTTC. Translated: CASSPRRGGSYGYTF.